This T cell receptor (beta chain) comes out of a study of blood T cells in healthy people across ages. This clonotype was detected only a few times. Germline is not matched at one junction end, which may reflect a read error. CDR1 is DFQATT, CDR2 SNEGSKA, per germline (reference sequence). This CDR3 contains 14 residues. With a J-beta primer mix and a sample-barcoded 5' primer, a second PCR ran about 7 to 12 cycles. MiXCR was run by TCRdb on the 5' RACE reads, yielding one entry per CDR3 protein. The sample yields some 760,000 distinct CDR3 sequences, 20% to 25% seen once. A further study also used this sample, focusing on T cells of mothers and their children.

The chain recombines TRBV20-1 with TRBJ2-3; TRBD2 aligns across 9 bases. The sequencing input was blood. The clonotype was recovered from a boy aged 10-17 years in good health. CDR3 bases: TGCAGTGCTAGTCTAGCGGGAAGCAGAGATACGCAGTATTTT. It encodes CSASLAGSRDTQYF.